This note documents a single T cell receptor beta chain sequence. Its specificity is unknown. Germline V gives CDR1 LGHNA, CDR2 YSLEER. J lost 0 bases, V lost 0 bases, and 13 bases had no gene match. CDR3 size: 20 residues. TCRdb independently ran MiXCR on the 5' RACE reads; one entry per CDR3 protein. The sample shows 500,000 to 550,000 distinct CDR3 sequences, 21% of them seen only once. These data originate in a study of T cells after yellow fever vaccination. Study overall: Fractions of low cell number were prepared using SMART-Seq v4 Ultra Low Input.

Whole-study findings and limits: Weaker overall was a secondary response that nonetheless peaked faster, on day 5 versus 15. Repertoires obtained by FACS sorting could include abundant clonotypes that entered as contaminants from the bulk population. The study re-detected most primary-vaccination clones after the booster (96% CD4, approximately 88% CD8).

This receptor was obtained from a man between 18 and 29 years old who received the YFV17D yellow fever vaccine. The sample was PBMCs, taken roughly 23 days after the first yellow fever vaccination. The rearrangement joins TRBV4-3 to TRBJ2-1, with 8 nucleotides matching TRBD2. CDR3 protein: CASSQDPPLMAGGSYNEQFF. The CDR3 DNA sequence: TGCGCCAGCAGCCAAGACCCCCCCCTAATGGCGGGGGGCTCCTACAATGAGCAGTTCTTC.